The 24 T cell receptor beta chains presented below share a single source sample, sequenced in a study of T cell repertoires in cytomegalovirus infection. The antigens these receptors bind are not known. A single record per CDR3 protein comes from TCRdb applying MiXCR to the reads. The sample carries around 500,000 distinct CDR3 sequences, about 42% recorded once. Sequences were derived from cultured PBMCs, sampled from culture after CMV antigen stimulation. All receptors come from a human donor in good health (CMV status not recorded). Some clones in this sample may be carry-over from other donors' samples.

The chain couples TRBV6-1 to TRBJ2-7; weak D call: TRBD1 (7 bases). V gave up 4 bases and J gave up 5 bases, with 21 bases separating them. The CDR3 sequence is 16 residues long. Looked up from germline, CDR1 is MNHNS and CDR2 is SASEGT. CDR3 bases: TGTGCCAGCAGTGGTCACAGGGGAGGCTACGGGGACGAGCAGTACTTC. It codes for CASSGHRGGYGDEQYF.

CDR3 in amino acids: CASSWHPEGYTF. The CDR3, as DNA: TGTGCCAGCAGTTGGCATCCAGAGGGCTACACCTTC. The chain uses TRBV28 and TRBJ1-2; D not certain. The V and J ends lost 4 bases and 8 bases respectively, with 11 bases between them. Germline V gene lookup returns CDR1 MDHEN and CDR2 SYDVKM. CDR3 length equals 12 residues.

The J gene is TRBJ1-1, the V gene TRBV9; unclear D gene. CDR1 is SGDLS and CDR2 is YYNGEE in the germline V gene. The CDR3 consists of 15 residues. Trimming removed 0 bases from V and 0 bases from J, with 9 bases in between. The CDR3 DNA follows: TGTGCCAGCAGCGTAGGGGCAGGAATGAACACTGAAGCTTTCTTT. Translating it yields CASSVGAGMNTEAFF.

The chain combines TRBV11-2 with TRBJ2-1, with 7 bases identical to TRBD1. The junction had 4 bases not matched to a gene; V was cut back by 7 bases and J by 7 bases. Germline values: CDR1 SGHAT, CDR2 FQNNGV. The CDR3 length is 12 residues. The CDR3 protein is CASTSGGNEQFF. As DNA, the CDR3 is TGTGCCAGCACCTCAGGGGGAAATGAGCAGTTCTTC. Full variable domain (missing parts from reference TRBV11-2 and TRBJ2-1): EAGVAQSPRYKIIEKRQSVAFWCNPISGHATLYWYQQILGQGPKLLIQFQNNGVVDDSQLPKDRFSAERLKGVDSTLKIQPAKLEDSAVYLCASTSGGNEQFFGPGTRLTVL.

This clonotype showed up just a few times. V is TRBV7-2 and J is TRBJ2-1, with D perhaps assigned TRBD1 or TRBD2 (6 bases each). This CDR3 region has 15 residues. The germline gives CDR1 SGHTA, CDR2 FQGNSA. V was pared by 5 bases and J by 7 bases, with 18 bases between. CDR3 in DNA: TGTGCCAGCAGCATTCGTGGGGGGCAGGCGAATGAGCAGTTCTTC. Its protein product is CASSIRGGQANEQFF.

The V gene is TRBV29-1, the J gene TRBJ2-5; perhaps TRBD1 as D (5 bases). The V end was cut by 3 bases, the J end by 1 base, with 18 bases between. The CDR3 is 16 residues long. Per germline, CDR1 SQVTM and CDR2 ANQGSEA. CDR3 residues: CSVELVVDSFQETQYF. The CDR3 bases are TGCAGCGTTGAGCTAGTAGTCGACAGCTTCCAAGAGACCCAGTACTTC.

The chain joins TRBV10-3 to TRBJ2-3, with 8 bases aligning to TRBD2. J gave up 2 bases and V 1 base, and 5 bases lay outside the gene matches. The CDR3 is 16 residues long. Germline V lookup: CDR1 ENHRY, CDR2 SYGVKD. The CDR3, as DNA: TGTGCCATCAGTGAGTTCAGGACTAGCTCCACAGATACGCAGTATTTT. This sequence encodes CAISEFRTSSTDTQYF.

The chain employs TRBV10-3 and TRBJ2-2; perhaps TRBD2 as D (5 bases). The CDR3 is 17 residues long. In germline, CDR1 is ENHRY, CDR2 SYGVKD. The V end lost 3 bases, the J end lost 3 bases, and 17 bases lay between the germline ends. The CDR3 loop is CAISDQVASSDTGELFF. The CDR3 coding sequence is TGTGCCATCAGTGACCAGGTTGCTAGCTCCGACACCGGGGAGCTGTTTTTT.

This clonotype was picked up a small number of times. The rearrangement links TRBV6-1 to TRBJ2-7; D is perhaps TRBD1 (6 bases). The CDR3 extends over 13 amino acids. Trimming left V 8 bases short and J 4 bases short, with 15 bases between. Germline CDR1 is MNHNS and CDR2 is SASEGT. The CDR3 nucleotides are TGTGCCAGCGGAAAGGGACACGAATACGAGCAGTACTTC. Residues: CASGKGHEYEQYF.

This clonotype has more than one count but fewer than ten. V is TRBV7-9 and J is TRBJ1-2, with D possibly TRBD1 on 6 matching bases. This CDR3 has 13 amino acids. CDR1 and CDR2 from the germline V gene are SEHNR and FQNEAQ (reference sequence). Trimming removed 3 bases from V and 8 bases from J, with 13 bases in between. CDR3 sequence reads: CASSFATGYGYTF. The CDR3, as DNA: TGTGCCAGCAGCTTCGCTACAGGGTACGGCTACACCTTC. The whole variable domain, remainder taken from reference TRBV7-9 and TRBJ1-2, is DTGVSQNPRHKITKRGQNVTFRCDPISEHNRLYWYRQTLGQGPEFLTYFQNEAQLEKSRLLSDRFSAERPKGSFSTLEIQRTEQGDSAMYLCASSFATGYGYTFGSGTRLTVV.

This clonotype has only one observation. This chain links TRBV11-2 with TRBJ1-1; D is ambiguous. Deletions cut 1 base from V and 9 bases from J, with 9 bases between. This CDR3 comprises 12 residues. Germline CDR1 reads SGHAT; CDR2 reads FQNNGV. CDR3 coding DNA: TGTGCCAGCAGCTTAGCGCCGGGGAAAGCTTTCTTT. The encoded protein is CASSLAPGKAFF.

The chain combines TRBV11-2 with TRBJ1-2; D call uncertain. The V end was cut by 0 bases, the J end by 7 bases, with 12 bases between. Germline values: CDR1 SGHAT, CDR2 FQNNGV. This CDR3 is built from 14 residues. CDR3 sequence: CASSLDAVVSGYTF. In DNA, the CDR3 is TGTGCCAGCAGCTTAGATGCTGTTGTGAGTGGCTACACCTTC.

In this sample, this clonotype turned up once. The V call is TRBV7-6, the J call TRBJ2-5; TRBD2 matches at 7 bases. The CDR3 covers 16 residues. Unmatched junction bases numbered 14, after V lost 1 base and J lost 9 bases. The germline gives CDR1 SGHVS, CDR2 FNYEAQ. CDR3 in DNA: TGTGCCAGCAGCTTAGAAGGAAGTTGGACTAGGACGGCCCAGTACTTC. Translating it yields CASSLEGSWTRTAQYF.

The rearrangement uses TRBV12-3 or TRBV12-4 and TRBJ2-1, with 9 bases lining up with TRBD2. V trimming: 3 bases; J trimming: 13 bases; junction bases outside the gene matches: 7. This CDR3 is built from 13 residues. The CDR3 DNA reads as TGTGCCAGCAGTTTGACGGGACTAGCCCACCAGTTCTTC. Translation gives CASSLTGLAHQFF.

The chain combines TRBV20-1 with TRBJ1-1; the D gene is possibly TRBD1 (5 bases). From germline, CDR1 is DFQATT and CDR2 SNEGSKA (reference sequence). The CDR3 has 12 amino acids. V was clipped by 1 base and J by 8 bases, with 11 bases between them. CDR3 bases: TGCAGTGCTAGAGTGGCGGGGGGGGAAGCTTTCTTT. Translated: CSARVAGGEAFF.

CDR3 DNA sequence: TGTGCCAGCAGCTTAGGGGGCTTTTCGCTGGAAGCCCAGCATTTT. Its protein product is CASSLGGFSLEAQHF. The J gene is TRBJ1-5, the V gene TRBV7-6; tentatively, D is TRBD1 (5 bases). The CDR3 has 15 amino acids. Germline values: CDR1 SGHVS, CDR2 FNYEAQ. V was shortened by 1 base and J by 11 bases, with 18 bases between the two germline ends.

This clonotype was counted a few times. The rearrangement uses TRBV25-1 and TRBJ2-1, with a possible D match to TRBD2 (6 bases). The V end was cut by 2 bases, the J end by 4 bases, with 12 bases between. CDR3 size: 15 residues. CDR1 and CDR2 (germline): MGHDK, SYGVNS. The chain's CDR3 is CASSEASDWYNEQFF. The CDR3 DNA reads TGTGCCAGCAGTGAAGCTAGCGACTGGTACAATGAGCAGTTCTTC.

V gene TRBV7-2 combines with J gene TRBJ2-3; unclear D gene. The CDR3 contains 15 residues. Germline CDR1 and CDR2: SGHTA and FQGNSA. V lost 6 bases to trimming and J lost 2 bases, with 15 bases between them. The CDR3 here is CASREAGVFTDTQYF. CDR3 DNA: TGTGCCAGCAGAGAAGCTGGGGTATTCACAGATACGCAGTATTTT.

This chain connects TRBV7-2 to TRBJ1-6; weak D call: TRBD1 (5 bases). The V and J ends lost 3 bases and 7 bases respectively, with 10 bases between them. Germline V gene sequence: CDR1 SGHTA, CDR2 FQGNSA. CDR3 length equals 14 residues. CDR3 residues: CASSLGRSNSPLHF. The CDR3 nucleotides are TGTGCCAGCAGCTTGGGGCGATCGAATTCACCCCTCCACTTT.

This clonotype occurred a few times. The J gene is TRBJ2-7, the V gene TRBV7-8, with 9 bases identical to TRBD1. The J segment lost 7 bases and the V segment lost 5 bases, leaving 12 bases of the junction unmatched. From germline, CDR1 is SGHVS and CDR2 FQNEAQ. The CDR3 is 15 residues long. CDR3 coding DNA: TGTGCCAGCAGCCCAGTCGGGACAGGGCCGTGGGAGCAGTACTTC. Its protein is CASSPVGTGPWEQYF.

CDR3 loop: CASSYAGANTEAFF. CDR3 nucleotides: TGTGCCAGCAGTTACGCAGGGGCGAACACTGAAGCTTTCTTT. This chain joins TRBV6-5 and TRBJ1-1; D perhaps matches TRBD1 (6 bases). CDR1 and CDR2 from the germline V gene are MNHEY and SVGAGI. This CDR3 spans 14 amino acids. Trimming took 2 bases from V and 1 from J, leaving 8 bases between them.

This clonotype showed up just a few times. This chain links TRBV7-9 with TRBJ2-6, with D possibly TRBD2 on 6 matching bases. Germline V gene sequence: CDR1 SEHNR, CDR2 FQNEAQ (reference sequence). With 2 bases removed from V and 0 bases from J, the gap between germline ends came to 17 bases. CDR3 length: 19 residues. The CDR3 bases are TGTGCCAGCAGCTTACTAGGCGGGGAGACCCACTCTGGGGCCAACGTCCTGACTTTC. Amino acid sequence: CASSLLGGETHSGANVLTF.

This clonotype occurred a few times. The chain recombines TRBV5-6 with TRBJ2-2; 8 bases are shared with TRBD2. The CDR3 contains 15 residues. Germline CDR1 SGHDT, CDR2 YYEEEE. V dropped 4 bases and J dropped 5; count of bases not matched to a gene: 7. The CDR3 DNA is TGTGCCAGCAGCCCGGGACTAGGAGGGACCGGGGAGCTGTTTTTT. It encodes CASSPGLGGTGELFF.

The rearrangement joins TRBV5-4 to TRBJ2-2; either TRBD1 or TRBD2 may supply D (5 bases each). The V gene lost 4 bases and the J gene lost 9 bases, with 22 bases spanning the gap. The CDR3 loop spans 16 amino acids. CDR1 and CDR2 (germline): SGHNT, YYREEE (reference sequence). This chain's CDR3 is CASSPGPLTGSRELFF. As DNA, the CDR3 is TGTGCCAGCAGCCCGGGGCCACTCACCGGCTCGCGGGAGCTGTTTTTT.